This TCR beta chain was recorded in a study of cytomegalovirus exposure and HLA in healthy donors. The PCR used 60 Vbeta and 13 Jbeta primers. In the original processing: Roughly 10 million shared chains were among 65 million to 85 million unique TCR beta chains counted in a later analysis. TCRdb's table, derived via immunoSEQ multiplex PCR, lists solely in-frame clones and lacks some. The V and J calls and clone size are taken from that table; D and trimming were inferred from the DNA. The table lists about 190,000 clones, about four fifths of them singletons. This TCR came from a boy under 18 in good health and CMV-seronegative. Input material: PBMCs.

The CDR3 sequence is CARLAGTPNEQFF. CDR3 coding DNA: TGTGCCAGACTAGCGGGGACCCCAAATGAGCAGTTCTTC. The chain employs TRBV9 and TRBJ2-1, with TRBD2 identical over 10 bases. Germline CDR1 SGDLS, CDR2 YYNGEE. V was pared by 8 bases and J by 7 bases, with 6 bases of the junction left unmatched. The CDR3 consists of 13 residues.